This entry concerns a single T cell receptor (beta chain). Its antigen remains unknown. The data originate from a study of OX40 agonist ivuxolimab in advanced cancers. Generated by immunoSEQ multiplex PCR, the TCRdb table keeps only in-frame clones and is missing some. The sample consists of about 42,000 clones, 82% of them appearing once. Study conclusions and caveats: Researchers report that CD8+ T cells had, on average, more expanded clones than CD4+. CD4+ and CD8+ blood T cells expanded clonally by week 6 at 0.1 to 3.0 mg/kg.

Trimming removed 5 bases at V and 0 bases at J, with 5 bases between. The CDR3 length is 13 residues. Per germline, CDR1 LNHDA and CDR2 SQIVND (reference sequence). The rearrangement links TRBV19 to TRBJ1-3; unclear D gene. The sequencing here drew on CD4+ or CD8+ T cells sorted from blood, taken in a trial of the OX40 agonist ivuxolimab. The sequence came from an adult with an advanced solid tumor such as melanoma, head and neck, liver or kidney cancer. CDR3: CASSSHSGNTIYF. CDR3 DNA sequence: TGTGCCAGTAGTTCTCACTCTGGAAACACCATATATTTT.